One sample yielded the 21 T cell receptor beta chains listed below, sequenced in a study of T cell clones after liver transplantation. Assay used: immunoSEQ multiplex PCR; TCRdb lists only in-frame clones, some missing. The sample records fewer than 45,000 clones, about 82% being singletons. The sequencing here drew on CD4+ T cells from blood, taken 24 months after liver transplant. These receptors were taken from a human patient who received a liver transplant. Some T cells may have originated in the graft donor.

The J gene is TRBJ1-6, the V gene TRBV9; no clear D. Germline CDR1 SGDLS, CDR2 YYNGEE. The CDR3 is made up of 15 amino acids. Trimming took 1 base from V and 8 from J, leaving 13 bases between them. CDR3 residues: CASSVSGQTHSPLHF. CDR3 bases: TGTGCCAGCAGCGTATCCGGGCAGACGCATTCACCCCTCCACTTT.

J is TRBJ2-4 and V is TRBV19; no reliable D call. This CDR3 spans 13 amino acids. CDR1 is LNHDA, CDR2 SQIVND, per germline (reference sequence). V lost 7 bases and J 9 bases, leaving 16 bases between the germline ends. This CDR3 reads CASTPGPSGIQYF. The CDR3 region has the DNA TGTGCCAGTACCCCTGGACCATCGGGCATTCAGTACTTC.

The count of this clone is one. The chain uses TRBV6-5 and TRBJ2-2, with D uncertain. Germline lookup yields CDR1 MNHEY and CDR2 SVGAGI. The CDR3 runs to 12 residues. V was trimmed by 3 bases and J by 7 bases, leaving 6 bases between them. In nucleotides, the CDR3 is TGTGCCAGCAGTTATTTCGACGGGGAGCTGTTTTTT. This encodes CASSYFDGELFF.

CDR3 sequence reads: CASSLGWARQGLDEQYF. CDR3 nucleotide sequence: TGCGCCAGCAGCTTGGGGTGGGCGCGGCAGGGCTTGGACGAGCAGTACTTC. V gene TRBV5-1 combines with J gene TRBJ2-7; D is perhaps TRBD1 (5 bases). The germline CDR1 and CDR2 sequences are SGHRS and YFSETQ. Trimming took 0 bases from V and 5 from J, leaving 21 bases between them. This CDR3 comprises 17 residues.

V and J are TRBV7-2 and TRBJ2-1; TRBD2 matches at 9 bases. V was clipped by 5 bases and J by 3 bases; unmatched bases: 5. This CDR3 has 15 residues. Germline CDR1 and CDR2: SGHTA and FQGNSA. CDR3 coding DNA: TGTGCCAGCAGCCCCCTAGCGGGAAACTACAATGAGCAGTTCTTC. Protein: CASSPLAGNYNEQFF. Looking up the rest from reference TRBV7-2 and TRBJ2-1 gives the full variable domain: GAGVSQSPSNKVTEKGKDVELRCDPISGHTALYWYRQSLGQGLEFLIYFQGNSAPDKSGLPSDRFSAERTGGSVSTLTIQRTQQEDSAVYLCASSPLAGNYNEQFFGPGTRLTVL.

The gene calls are TRBV20-1 and TRBJ2-3, with a possible D match to TRBD1 (6 bases). Germline V gene sequence: CDR1 DFQATT, CDR2 SNEGSKA (reference sequence). Deletions cut 6 bases from V and 6 bases from J, with 10 bases between. This CDR3 comprises 11 residues. The DNA for the CDR3 is TGCAGTGCAAACAGGGTCGATACGCAGTATTTT. Its translation is CSANRVDTQYF.

The chain joins TRBV5-4 to TRBJ1-1; a possible D gene is TRBD1 (5 bases). Germline V gives CDR1 SGHNT, CDR2 YYREEE (reference sequence). V gave up 2 bases and J gave up 0 bases, with 8 bases separating them. This CDR3 spans 14 amino acids. In nucleotides, the CDR3 is TGTGCCAGCAGCTTAGACAGATTGAACACTGAAGCTTTCTTT. Its translation: CASSLDRLNTEAFF.

The rearrangement joins TRBV7-8 to TRBJ2-7; 8 positions match TRBD1. The CDR3 is 14 residues long. CDR1 and CDR2 (germline): SGHVS, FQNEAQ. The V and J ends lost 5 bases and 5 bases, in that order; junction bases with no gene match: 8. Written as DNA, the CDR3 is TGTGCCAGCAGCGCGGACAGGGTTAGCAACGAGCAGTACTTC. This sequence encodes CASSADRVSNEQYF.

This chain connects TRBV10-3 to TRBJ1-1; TRBD1 might be the D (5 bases). V was pared by 4 bases and J by 3 bases, with 15 bases between. This CDR3 has 15 residues. From germline, CDR1 is ENHRY and CDR2 SYGVKD. CDR3 residues: CAISGGAGKDTEAFF. CDR3 nucleotides: TGTGCCATCAGTGGGGGCGCGGGGAAGGACACTGAAGCTTTCTTT.

The V call is TRBV19, the J call TRBJ2-7; tentatively, D is TRBD2 (6 bases). CDR1 and CDR2 (germline): LNHDA, SQIVND (reference sequence). This CDR3 is 14 amino acids long. V dropped 5 bases and J dropped 5 bases, with 16 bases sitting between them. For the CDR3, the DNA is TGTGCCAGTAGTCGCGGGTGGGAGCGGGACGAGCAGTACTTC. As protein: CASSRGWERDEQYF.

The chain is built from TRBV27 and TRBJ2-6, with 11 bases lining up with TRBD1. V shed 7 bases and J 2 bases; nucleotides not matched to a gene: 7. Germline values: CDR1 MNHEY, CDR2 SMNVEV (reference sequence). This CDR3 has 17 residues. The CDR3 DNA reads as TGTGCCAGCACCAAAGGGGACAGGGGGGCTGGGGCCAACGTCCTGACTTTC. It encodes CASTKGDRGAGANVLTF. The full variable domain, completed using reference TRBV27 and TRBJ2-6, is EAQVTQNPRYLITVTGKKLTVTCSQNMNHEYMSWYRQDPGLGLRQIYYSMNVEVTDKGDVPEGYKVSRKEKRNFPLILESPSPNQTSLYFCASTKGDRGAGANVLTFGAGSRLTVL.

This chain connects TRBV27 to TRBJ2-3; 9 positions agree with TRBD2. The CDR3 runs to 17 residues. Germline trimming cut 3 bases from V and 0 bases from J; bases unmatched to any gene: 7. Per the germline V gene, CDR1 is MNHEY and CDR2 is SMNVEV (reference sequence). CDR3 amino acids: CASSFLAGRPSTDTQYF. CDR3 sequence (DNA): TGTGCCAGCAGTTTCCTAGCGGGAAGACCTAGCACAGATACGCAGTATTTT.

The gene calls are TRBV30 and TRBJ2-7, with D tentatively TRBD1 (6 bases). Trimming cost V 8 bases and J 2 bases, with 13 bases left between them. This CDR3 has 12 amino acids. Per germline, CDR1 GTSNPN and CDR2 SVGIG (reference sequence). CDR3 sequence: CATSQGPYEQYF. The DNA of the CDR3 is TGTGCCACGTCACAGGGCCCCTACGAGCAGTACTTC.

V usage is TRBV4-3 and J usage is TRBJ2-6, with 7 nucleotides matching TRBD1. Germline-derived CDR1 and CDR2 are LGHNA and YSLEER. V gave up 1 base and J gave up 0 bases; unmatched junction bases: 6. The CDR3 is made up of 18 amino acids. The DNA for the CDR3 is TGCGCCAGCAGCCAAGTCAGACAGGGCCCCTCTGGGGCCAACGTCCTGACTTTC. Protein: CASSQVRQGPSGANVLTF.

This chain joins TRBV18 and TRBJ1-1; tentative D call: TRBD1 (5 bases). CDR1 is KGHSH, CDR2 LQKENI, per germline. The CDR3 is made up of 14 amino acids. The V and J ends lost 4 bases and 1 base respectively, with 10 bases between them. The CDR3 sequence: CASSRQWENTEAFF. The CDR3 DNA sequence: TGTGCCAGCTCACGACAGTGGGAGAACACTGAAGCTTTCTTT.

This chain joins TRBV5-4 and TRBJ2-2, with a tentative D call TRBD1 (5 bases). CDR3 length equals 16 residues. Trimming removed 3 bases from V and 4 bases from J, with 16 bases in between. CDR1 is SGHNT, CDR2 YYREEE, per germline (reference sequence). The CDR3, as DNA: TGTGCCAGCAGCTGGCGGAACAGGAAGACCACCGGGGAGCTGTTTTTT. Its translation: CASSWRNRKTTGELFF.

The gene calls are TRBV6-1 and TRBJ2-3; D unclear. CDR1 and CDR2 from the germline V gene are MNHNS and SASEGT. The CDR3 extends over 15 amino acids. With 6 bases removed from V and 3 bases from J, the gap between germline ends came to 16 bases. For the CDR3, the DNA is TGTGCCAGCAGGACTCGGCTCCAGCGAACAGATACGCAGTATTTT. Translation gives CASRTRLQRTDTQYF.

The rearrangement joins TRBV9 to TRBJ1-4, with 9 bases identical to TRBD1. After removal of 3 bases from V and 5 bases from J, the junction contained 14 bases not matched to a gene. CDR3 size: 18 residues. CDR1 and CDR2 (germline): SGDLS, YYNGEE. The CDR3 is CASSARVPGQGQNEKLFF. In nucleotides, the CDR3 is TGTGCCAGCAGCGCCCGTGTCCCGGGACAGGGACAAAATGAAAAACTGTTTTTT.

CDR3: CASSFFSPRDEQYF. In DNA form, the CDR3 reads TGTGCCAGCAGCTTTTTTAGTCCTCGCGACGAGCAGTACTTC. The V and J genes are TRBV11-3 and TRBJ2-7; D remains unclear. CDR3 length: 14 amino acids. The germline V gene encodes CDR1 SGHNT and CDR2 YENEEA. Trimming shortened V by 3 bases and J by 5 bases, and 14 bases separated the two germline ends.

The V call is TRBV6-5, the J call TRBJ1-5; the D is unclear. The V gene lost 6 bases and the J gene lost 3 bases, with 12 bases spanning the gap. CDR1 and CDR2 (germline): MNHEY, SVGAGI. The CDR3 runs 14 residues. CDR3 in DNA: TGTGCCAGCAGCCCCAGGTTGGACAATCAGCCCCAGCATTTT. This translates into CASSPRLDNQPQHF.

The chain uses TRBV27 and TRBJ1-2, with 7 bases aligning to TRBD1. The CDR3 sequence is 15 residues long. Germline trimming cut 3 bases from V and 8 bases from J; bases unmatched to any gene: 12. Germline V gives CDR1 MNHEY, CDR2 SMNVEV (reference sequence). The CDR3 region is CASSFREDRVEGYTF. The CDR3 coding sequence is TGTGCCAGCAGTTTTAGGGAAGACAGGGTGGAGGGCTACACCTTC.